This is a list of T cell receptor beta chains from one sample in a study of CD8 T cells in ankylosing spondylitis. Using its own MiXCR run on the 5' RACE reads, TCRdb lists one record per CDR3 protein. This sample carries more than 150,000 distinct CDR3 sequences, roughly 12% of them seen once, and the ten largest clones take 25% to 30%. The sequencing input was blood, either unsorted or a sorted T cell fraction (not recorded which). The receptors stem from a male donor with ankylosing spondylitis or in good health (not recorded which). CDR3s include the opening cysteine and the closing phenylalanine or tryptophan. The order of the fields is CDR3 protein, CDR3 DNA, J gene, clone size, V gene, D gene. A D gene is named only where the DNA matches it firmly. Only part of the rows carry a size: once, few, many, or a class if the clone is expanded.

CDR3: CASSLDRAESNEKLFF
DNA: TGTGCCAGCAGCTTAGATCGCGCAGAGAGTAATGAAAAACTGTTTTTT
J: TRBJ1-4
size: few
V: TRBV11-2
D: -

CDR3: CTSSAGSSGFF
DNA: TGTACCAGCAGTGCAGGGTCCTCGGGATTCTTC
J: TRBJ2-1
size: -
V: TRBV2
D: -

CDR3: CASSLTGLSYEQYF
DNA: TGTGCCAGCAGCTTAACAGGGCTATCCTACGAGCAGTACTTC
J: TRBJ2-7
size: -
V: TRBV7-2
D: -

CDR3: CASSEDSSSYEQYF
DNA: TGCGCCAGCAGCGAGGACAGCAGCTCCTACGAGCAGTACTTC
J: TRBJ2-7
size: few
V: TRBV4-1
D: -

CDR3: CSAESGTGGSNYGYTF
DNA: TGCAGTGCAGAATCCGGGACAGGGGGATCTAACTATGGCTACACCTTC
J: TRBJ1-2
size: many
V: TRBV20-1
D: TRBD1

CDR3: CASSLIELAAEQFF
DNA: TGTGCCAGCAGCTTAATCGAACTAGCCGCTGAGCAGTTCTTC
J: TRBJ2-1
size: -
V: TRBV7-6
D: -

CDR3: CASSYAGTGAYNEQFF
DNA: TGTGCCAGCAGTTACGCCGGGACAGGGGCCTACAATGAGCAGTTCTTC
J: TRBJ2-1
size: many
V: TRBV6-2/TRBV6-3
D: TRBD1

CDR3: CSARDPNSHAETQYF
DNA: TGCAGTGCTAGAGATCCAAACTCGCATGCGGAGACCCAGTACTTC
J: TRBJ2-5
size: many
V: TRBV20-1
D: -

CDR3: CASSPWAGQGNQPQHF
DNA: TGTGCCAGCAGTCCTTGGGCGGGACAGGGCAATCAGCCCCAGCATTTT
J: TRBJ1-5
size: many
V: TRBV12-3/TRBV12-4
D: TRBD1

CDR3: CASSSGLAGAGGEQFF
DNA: TGTGCCAGTAGTTCGGGACTAGCGGGGGCCGGGGGGGAGCAGTTCTTC
J: TRBJ2-1
size: many
V: TRBV19
D: TRBD2

CDR3: CASSQVIGRGEQYF
DNA: TGCGCCAGCAGCCAAGTCATAGGGCGAGGAGAGCAGTACTTC
J: TRBJ2-7
size: many
V: TRBV4-3
D: -

CDR3: CASSLASRDIRGYTF
DNA: TGTGCCAGCAGCCTAGCCTCGAGGGACATCAGGGGCTACACCTTC
J: TRBJ1-2
size: many
V: TRBV14
D: -

CDR3: CASSSPQGRAGGWGTDTQYF
DNA: TGTGCCAGCAGCTCCCCTCAGGGACGAGCGGGAGGTTGGGGCACAGATACGCAGTATTTT
J: TRBJ2-3
size: -
V: TRBV11-1
D: TRBD2

CDR3: CASSPRPSGEQYF
DNA: TGTGCCAGCAGCCCACGTCCCTCCGGGGAGCAGTACTTC
J: TRBJ2-7
size: many
V: TRBV7-7
D: -

CDR3: CASSSSVGRGRIGLNTEAFF
DNA: TGTGCCAGCAGTTCCTCGGTGGGCAGGGGGCGGATTGGGTTGAACACTGAAGCTTTCTTT
J: TRBJ1-1
size: many
V: TRBV27
D: TRBD1

CDR3: CASGSLTGGHEQYF
DNA: TGTGCCAGCGGATCGCTGACAGGGGGCCACGAGCAGTACTTC
J: TRBJ2-7
size: -
V: TRBV11-2
D: TRBD1

CDR3: CASSQSDRGNQPQHF
DNA: TGTGCCAGCAGCCAATCTGACAGGGGGAATCAGCCCCAGCATTTT
J: TRBJ1-5
size: many
V: TRBV3-1
D: TRBD1

CDR3: CASSSSSGRGGKNIQYF
DNA: TGCGCCAGCAGCAGCTCTAGCGGGAGGGGAGGCAAAAACATTCAGTACTTC
J: TRBJ2-4
size: -
V: TRBV5-1
D: TRBD2

CDR3: CASSFREVEDTQYF
DNA: TGTGCCAGCAGTTTTCGGGAGGTTGAAGATACGCAGTATTTT
J: TRBJ2-3
size: many
V: TRBV12-3/TRBV12-4
D: TRBD2

CDR3: CASSQGSGSLNEQFF
DNA: TGTGCCAGCAGCCAAGGTAGCGGGAGTTTGAATGAGCAGTTCTTC
J: TRBJ2-1
size: many
V: TRBV4-2
D: TRBD2

CDR3: CASSETSGYNEQFF
DNA: TGCGCCAGCAGTGAGACTAGCGGTTACAATGAGCAGTTCTTC
J: TRBJ2-1
size: few
V: TRBV10-1
D: TRBD2

CDR3: CASSETGRGQVASYF
DNA: TGTGCCAGCAGTGAAACCGGCAGGGGACAGGTCGCCTCATACTTC
J: TRBJ2-5
size: -
V: TRBV2
D: TRBD1